This record looks at one TCR beta chain sequence and its context. This receptor's antigen is unknown. No much larger clone exists at a distance of one base, and base qualities are not known. The sample is drawn from a study of PD-L1 blockade in urothelial cancer (dated by TCRdb to 2016 to 2017). Study-level background: Therapy was started at some point between 2013 and 2015 for all patients, and atezolizumab 1,200 mg was administered intravenously every 3 weeks. Pretreatment tumor samples and matched peripheral blood, collected serially before and after atezolizumab treatment, underwent TCR sequencing. Blood samples gave a median of about 150,000 T cells and approximately 85,000 unique TCRs, with a median clonality of approximately 0.08. The study, an exploratory multi-omic analysis, examined somatic, immune and clinical correlates of response to PD-L1 blockade with atezolizumab in urothelial cancer. Durable clinical benefit was defined as a progression-free survival longer than 6 months, and TCR features were additionally tested against progression-free survival and overall survival. Pretreatment blood TCR-seq was available for under 35 patients, at least one posttreatment blood collection was obtained for about 24 patients, and tumor TCR-seq was available for about 24 patients. About 85% of the 29 patients were males with bladder-origin urothelial cancer, and about two thirds of the roughly 30 reported a prior smoking history. Patients had an ECOG performance status of 0 or 1 and had received between 0 and 3 prior chemotherapy regimens. In the same patients who had TCR sequencing, pretreatment tumors also underwent whole exome sequencing and RNA sequencing. Blood samples were analyzed 3 weeks after the start of treatment (second dose) and 6 weeks after the start of treatment. Ten or so patients reached durable clinical benefit, while 20 patients did not. The paper as a whole reports these results and caveats: Small sample size (n ≈ 29) and many exploratory analyses mean the results are intended to be hypothesis-generating. Patients with durable benefit showed greater expansion of tumor-associated TCR clones in peripheral blood 3 weeks after starting treatment (n ≈ 22, p = 0.022). A pretreatment peripheral blood TCR clonality below the median was linked to improved progression-free and overall survival.

Synthetic TCR analog templates were spiked into each PCR to estimate absolute template abundance from read counts. Using the immunoSEQ assay, TCRbeta CDR3 regions were amplified from genomic DNA with bias-controlled V and J gene primers. Sequencing of rearranged TCRbeta segments was performed at approximately 20X coverage. Per the source publication's procedure: Sequencing errors were corrected by clustering and CDR3s were annotated against IMGT to assign V, D and J genes. Downstream analyses used only productive TCRbeta rearrangements and left out out-of-frame or stop-codon sequences. To compute clonality, Shannon entropy was normalized by the log of the number of unique productive sequences and then subtracted from one. Fisher's exact test with Benjamini-Hochberg correction, at a threshold of adjusted p below 0.01, was used to find clones that differed between time points or between blood and tumor. TCRdb's version of the immuneACCESS table is confined to in-frame rearrangements and falls short of the full clone set. An unresolved V gene accounts for under half of the shortfall where checked; the remainder is of unknown origin. For V, J and clone size, that table is used; D and trimming come from the DNA. The sample records about 82,000 clones, 90% of which are singletons. The ten largest clones represent approximately 9% of the sample.

From a lookup of the germline V gene, CDR1 and CDR2 are ENHRY and SYGVKD. V ends up 6 bases short and J 9 bases short, with an unmatched junction base count of 7. The CDR3 contains 12 residues, cysteine and phenylalanine counted. Only the CDR3 DNA stays, 36 bases, in frame from base 1. A total of 25 to 30 patients with locally advanced or metastatic urothelial carcinoma, treated at Memorial Sloan Kettering on a trial protocol, made up the cohort. Peripheral blood mononuclear cells were collected pretreatment and during treatment, with between 1 and 8 total time points obtained per patient. The Qiagen DNeasy Blood extraction kit was used to purify genomic DNA from total PBMCs and from tumor samples. PBMCs were collected pretreatment and during treatment, and were isolated and stored as previously described.

The rearranged chain carries TRBV10-3 and TRBJ2-7; 8 nucleotides in the junction match TRBD1. This specimen was PBMCs, taken around atezolizumab (anti-PD-L1) treatment. This TCR derives from a man between 60 and 75 years old with urothelial cancer. Here is the DNA: TGTGCCATCAGCCCGGACAGGGAGGCGCAGTACTTC. It translates to CAISPDREAQYF.